Listed below are T cell receptor beta chains from one sample, sequenced in a study of blood T cells in healthy people across ages. TCRdb recomputed calls from the 5' RACE reads with MiXCR, one row per CDR3 protein. The sample carries about 570,000 distinct CDR3 sequences, 27% recorded once. What was sequenced was blood. Receptors were obtained from a woman in her sixties or seventies in good health. CDR3s include the opening cysteine and the closing phenylalanine or tryptophan. A D gene is named only where the DNA matches it firmly. The listing skips clone size in some rows; elsewhere it reads once, few, many or a size class.

>TRBJ1-1|TRBD1|TRBV5-1|-
CASSLNGQGKAFF
TGCGCCAGCAGCTTGAATGGACAGGGTAAAGCTTTCTTT
>TRBJ1-2|-|TRBV19|-
CASYVDSANYGYTF
TGTGCCAGTTACGTTGACAGTGCTAACTATGGCTACACCTTC
>TRBJ2-5|-|TRBV4-3|few
CASSQLGGRRGETQYF
TGCGCCAGCAGCCAACTCGGGGGGCGACGGGGTGAGACCCAGTACTTC
>TRBJ2-6|TRBD2|TRBV6-5|-
CASRGGDSGANVLTF
TGTGCCAGCCGGGGGGGGGACTCTGGGGCCAACGTCCTGACTTTC
>TRBJ1-2|TRBD1|TRBV3-1|few
CASSQAGQGAHYGYTF
TGTGCCAGCAGCCAAGCGGGACAGGGGGCGCATTATGGCTACACCTTC
>TRBJ2-7|-|TRBV7-2|few
CASSLGPRGTSTYEQYF
TGTGCCAGCAGCTTAGGGCCCCGGGGCACGAGCACCTACGAGCAGTACTTC
>TRBJ2-3|-|TRBV4-3|-
CASSQGSLRTDTQYF
TGCGCCAGCAGCCAGGGGTCTTTGAGGACAGATACGCAGTATTTT
>TRBJ2-1|-|TRBV3-1|-
CASSQKAPMGEQFF
TGTGCCAGCAGCCAAAAAGCCCCAATGGGAGAGCAGTTCTTC
>TRBJ1-4|TRBD1|TRBV7-2|-
CASSFAGQGCEKLFF
TGTGCCAGCAGCTTCGCGGGACAGGGATGTGAAAAACTGTTTTTT
>TRBJ2-7|-|TRBV10-3|-
CAIVDRTDYEQYF
TGTGCCATCGTCGACCGGACTGATTACGAGCAGTACTTC
>TRBJ2-7|-|TRBV29-1|-
CSVDRGSGYEQYF
TGCAGCGTTGATAGGGGGAGTGGGTACGAGCAGTACTTC
>TRBJ1-3|TRBD1|TRBV20-1|few
CSARAVLGQGPKTGNTIYF
TGCAGTGCTAGAGCTGTACTTGGACAGGGACCAAAAACTGGAAACACCATATATTTT
>TRBJ2-5|-|TRBV20-1|-
CSASGQAPGTQYF
TGCAGTGCTAGTGGGCAGGCTCCAGGGACCCAGTACTTC
>TRBJ1-2|-|TRBV9|-
CASSEQTRSDGYTF
TGTGCCAGCAGCGAACAGACGCGATCGGATGGCTACACCTTC
>TRBJ1-2|TRBD1|TRBV6-5|few
CASSYFLDRALPYGYTF
TGTGCCAGCAGTTACTTTTTGGACAGGGCTCTTCCCTATGGCTACACCTTC
>TRBJ1-4|-|TRBV29-1|-
CSVATGTPTNEKLFF
TGCAGCGTTGCGACAGGAACACCAACTAATGAAAAACTGTTTTTT
>TRBJ2-2|TRBD1|TRBV12-3/TRBV12-4|few
CASGQGYTGELFF
TGTGCCAGCGGACAGGGGTACACCGGGGAGCTGTTTTTT